These 3 T cell receptor beta chains originate from one sample sequenced in a study of shared clonotypes between healthy human individuals. CD45RO-negative, CCR7-selected cells formed the naive CD8 fraction, which excluded terminally differentiated effector memory CD45RA+ cells. Profiling relied on immunoSEQ multiplex PCR, and the TCRdb table lists in-frame clones only, not all of them. This table holds about 2.1 million clones, about 93% found once. Sequenced: naive CD8+ T cells from PBMCs. These TCRs come from a man aged 18 to 30 in good health. Some clones in this sample may be carry-over from other donors' samples.

This CDR3 reads CATSSGTADTQYF. The CDR3 nucleotides are TGTGCCACCTCTAGCGGGACGGCAGATACGCAGTATTTT. This sequence joins TRBV7-9 and TRBJ2-3; 9 positions agree with TRBD2. Germline lookup yields CDR1 SEHNR and CDR2 FQNEAQ (reference sequence). This CDR3 region has 13 residues. Trimming took 10 bases from V and 4 from J; bases not matched to a gene: 6.

The V and J genes are TRBV7-9 and TRBJ2-1; 8 positions agree with TRBD2. Germline lookup yields CDR1 SEHNR and CDR2 FQNEAQ (reference sequence). With V trimmed by 7 bases and J by 8 bases, 16 bases remained unmatched. This CDR3 comprises 16 residues. CDR3 amino acids: CASTLRRGAGEHEQFF. CDR3 DNA: TGTGCCAGCACCCTCCGGCGGGGAGCGGGAGAGCATGAGCAGTTCTTC. The full variable domain, its missing parts supplied by reference TRBV7-9 and TRBJ2-1, is DTGVSQNPRHKITKRGQNVTFRCDPISEHNRLYWYRQTLGQGPEFLTYFQNEAQLEKSRLLSDRFSAERPKGSFSTLEIQRTEQGDSAMYLCASTLRRGAGEHEQFFGPGTRLTVL.

The rearrangement uses TRBV13 and TRBJ2-1; D remains unclear. The CDR3 length is 12 residues. V lost 2 bases, J lost 7 bases, and 6 bases lay in between. Per germline, CDR1 PRHDT and CDR2 FYEKMQ (reference sequence). DNA for the CDR3: TGTGCCAGCAGCTTATTAACGAATGAGCAGTTCTTC. As protein: CASSLLTNEQFF.